These 9 T cell receptor beta chains were sequenced from one sample in a study of T-cell memory formation after mild COVID-19. TCRdb called the 5' RACE reads again in MiXCR, with one record for every CDR3 protein. The sample records around 200,000 distinct CDR3 sequences, 10% to 13% being singletons. The sequenced sample was PBMCs or a T cell subset sorted from them (not recorded which). The receptors derive from a man aged 18-30 years who had mild COVID-19 (a few samples of this study predate the infection). Cell type and time point are not known.

This clonotype came up a few times. The J gene is TRBJ2-3, the V gene TRBV20-1; maybe TRBD1 (6 bases). Trimming removed 0 bases at V and 6 bases at J, with 13 bases between. There are 14 residues in the CDR3. Germline V gene lookup returns CDR1 DFQATT and CDR2 SNEGSKA (reference sequence). The CDR3: CSARDRQGMDTQYF. The CDR3 coding sequence is TGCAGTGCTAGAGATAGGCAGGGGATGGATACGCAGTATTTT.

This clonotype has only a few counts. The rearrangement joins TRBV3-1 to TRBJ1-1, with no clear D. From germline, CDR1 is LGHDT and CDR2 YNNKEL (reference sequence). V shed 5 bases and J shed 11 bases, with 15 bases lying between them. The CDR3 spans 12 residues. CDR3 in amino acids: CASSTRTEYAFF. The DNA of the CDR3 is TGTGCCAGCAGCACTCGGACCGAGTATGCTTTCTTT.

The sample holds one count of this clonotype. One base away lies a much larger clone, so this may be a sequencing read error. V gene TRBV7-2 combines with J gene TRBJ1-2; 8 bases are a match to TRBD1. The CDR3 totals 13 residues. The trim removed 6 bases at V and 8 bases at J, leaving 8 bases unmatched. Germline V gene sequence: CDR1 SGHTA, CDR2 FQGNSA. This CDR3 is CASSSGRDRGYTF. CDR3 bases: TGTGCCAGCAGTTCGGGCAGGGACAGGGGCTACACCTTC.

CDR3 protein: CASSQALAGWDIQYF. The CDR3 nucleotides read TGCGCCAGCAGCCAAGCGCTGGCGGGGTGGGACATTCAGTACTTC. The chain is built from TRBV4-3 and TRBJ2-4; a weak D match, TRBD2 (6 bases). V was pared by 1 base and J by 8 bases, with 15 bases between. CDR1 LGHNA and CDR2 YSLEER come from the germline V gene. The CDR3 is 15 residues long.

The chain recombines TRBV9 with TRBJ2-1; no firm D call. Trimming took 3 bases from V and 6 from J, leaving 13 bases between them. The CDR3 has 14 residues. Germline assignment: CDR1 SGDLS and CDR2 YYNGEE. CDR3 sequence (DNA): TGTGCCAGCAGCGCCGTAGTCCCTCCCAATGAGCAGTTCTTC. It translates to CASSAVVPPNEQFF.

V gene TRBV7-9 combines with J gene TRBJ2-1; maybe TRBD2 (7 bases). The CDR3 is 15 residues long. Looked up from germline, CDR1 is SEHNR and CDR2 is FQNEAQ (reference sequence). V gave up 5 bases and J gave up 4 bases, with 15 bases separating them. The CDR3 DNA follows: TGTGCCAGCAGCCCTCGACGGGGGGCGTACAATGAGCAGTTCTTC. Protein sequence: CASSPRRGAYNEQFF.

This clonotype was seen repeatedly, ten times or more. The rearrangement joins TRBV20-1 to TRBJ1-2; 7 bases match TRBD1. The V gene end was trimmed by 1 base and the J gene end by 5 bases; junction bases not matched to a gene: 1. The CDR3 contains 12 residues. Per germline, CDR1 DFQATT and CDR2 SNEGSKA (reference sequence). This CDR3 reads CSARGQGYGYTF. For the CDR3, the DNA is TGCAGTGCTAGAGGACAGGGTTATGGCTACACCTTC.

This clonotype was found a few times. This chain links TRBV6-5 with TRBJ2-3; tentative D call: TRBD1 (6 bases). Per germline, CDR1 MNHEY and CDR2 SVGAGI. Trimming took off 5 bases at V and 4 bases at J, with 10 bases between the two ends. The CDR3 covers 13 residues. CDR3 sequence reads: CASSRQDSDTQYF. Written as DNA, the CDR3 is TGTGCCAGCAGTCGACAGGATTCAGATACGCAGTATTTT.

This clonotype was found many times. The chain joins TRBV11-2 to TRBJ1-2; D gene uncertain. CDR3 length: 13 amino acids. The V end was cut by 3 bases, the J end by 8 bases, with 13 bases between. The germline V gene has CDR1 SGHAT and CDR2 FQNNGV. CDR3 residues: CASSFSTGGGYTF. DNA of the CDR3: TGTGCCAGCAGCTTCTCTACTGGAGGGGGCTACACCTTC.